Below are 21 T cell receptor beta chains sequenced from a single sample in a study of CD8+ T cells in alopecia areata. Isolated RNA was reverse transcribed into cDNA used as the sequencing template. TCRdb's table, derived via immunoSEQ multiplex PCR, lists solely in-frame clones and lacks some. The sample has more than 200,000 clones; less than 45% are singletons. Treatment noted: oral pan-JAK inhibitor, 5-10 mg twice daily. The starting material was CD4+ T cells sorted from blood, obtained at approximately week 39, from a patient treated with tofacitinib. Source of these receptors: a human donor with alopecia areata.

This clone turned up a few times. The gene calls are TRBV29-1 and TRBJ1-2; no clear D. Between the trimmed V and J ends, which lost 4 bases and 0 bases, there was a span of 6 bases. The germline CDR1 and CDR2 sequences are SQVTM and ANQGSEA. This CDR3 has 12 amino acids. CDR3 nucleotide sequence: TGCAGCGTTGGCGCACCTAACTATGGCTACACCTTC. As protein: CSVGAPNYGYTF.

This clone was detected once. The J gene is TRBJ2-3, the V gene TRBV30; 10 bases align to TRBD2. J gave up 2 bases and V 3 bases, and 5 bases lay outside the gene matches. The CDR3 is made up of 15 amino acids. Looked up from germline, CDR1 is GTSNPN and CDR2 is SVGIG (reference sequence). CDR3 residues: CAWSRTSGFTDTQYF. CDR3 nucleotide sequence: TGTGCCTGGAGCCGGACTAGCGGTTTCACAGATACGCAGTATTTT.

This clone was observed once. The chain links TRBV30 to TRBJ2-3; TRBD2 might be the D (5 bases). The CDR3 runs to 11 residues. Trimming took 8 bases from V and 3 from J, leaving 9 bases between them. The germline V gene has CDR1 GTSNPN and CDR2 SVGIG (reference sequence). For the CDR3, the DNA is TGTGCCCAAAGGGAGACAGATACGCAGTATTTT. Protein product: CAQRETDTQYF.

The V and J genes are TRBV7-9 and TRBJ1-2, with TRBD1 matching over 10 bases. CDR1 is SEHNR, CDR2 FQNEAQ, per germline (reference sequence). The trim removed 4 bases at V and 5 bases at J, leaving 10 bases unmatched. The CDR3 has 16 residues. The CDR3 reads CASSYPQGDRGYGYTF. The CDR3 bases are TGTGCCAGCAGCTACCCCCAAGGGGACAGGGGATATGGCTACACCTTC.

The CDR3 DNA is TGCGCCAGCAGCTTACAAATCGGGACAGCCGACAATGAGCAGTTCTTC. This codes for CASSLQIGTADNEQFF. The rearrangement uses TRBV5-1 and TRBJ2-1; 7 bases fit TRBD1. The germline CDR1 and CDR2 sequences are SGHRS and YFSETQ. With 2 bases clipped from V and 5 bases from J, the junction kept 10 bases outside the gene matches. This CDR3 has 16 amino acids.

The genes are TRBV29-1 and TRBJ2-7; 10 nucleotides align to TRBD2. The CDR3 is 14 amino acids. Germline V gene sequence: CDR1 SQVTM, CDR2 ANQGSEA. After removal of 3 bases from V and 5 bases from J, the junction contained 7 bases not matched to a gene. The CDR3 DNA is TGCAGCGTTGACGGGGCTAGCGGGAGCAACGAGCAGTACTTC. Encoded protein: CSVDGASGSNEQYF.

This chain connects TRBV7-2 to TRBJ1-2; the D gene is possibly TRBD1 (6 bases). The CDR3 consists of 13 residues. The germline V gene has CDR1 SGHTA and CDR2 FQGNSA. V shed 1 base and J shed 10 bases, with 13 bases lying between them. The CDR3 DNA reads TGTGCCAGCAGCTTAGGGGGACACGATGACTACACCTTC. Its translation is CASSLGGHDDYTF.

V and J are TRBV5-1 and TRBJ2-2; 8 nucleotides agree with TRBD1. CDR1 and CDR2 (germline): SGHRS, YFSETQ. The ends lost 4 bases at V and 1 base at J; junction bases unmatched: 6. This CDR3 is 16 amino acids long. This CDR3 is CASSNSGQGNTGELFF. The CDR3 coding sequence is TGCGCCAGCAGCAACTCCGGACAGGGGAACACCGGGGAGCTGTTTTTT.

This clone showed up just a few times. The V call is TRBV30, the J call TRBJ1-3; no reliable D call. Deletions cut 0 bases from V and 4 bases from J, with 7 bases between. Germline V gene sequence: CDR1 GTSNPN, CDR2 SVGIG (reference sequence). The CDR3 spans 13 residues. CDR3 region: CAWSVADGNTIYF. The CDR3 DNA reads TGTGCCTGGAGTGTAGCCGACGGAAACACCATATATTTT.

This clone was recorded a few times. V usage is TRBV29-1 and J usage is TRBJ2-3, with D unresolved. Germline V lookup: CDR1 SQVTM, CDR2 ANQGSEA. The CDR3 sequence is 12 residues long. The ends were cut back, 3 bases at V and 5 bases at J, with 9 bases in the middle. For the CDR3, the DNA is TGCAGCGTTGATCTCCGCCTAGATACGCAGTATTTT. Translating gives CSVDLRLDTQYF.

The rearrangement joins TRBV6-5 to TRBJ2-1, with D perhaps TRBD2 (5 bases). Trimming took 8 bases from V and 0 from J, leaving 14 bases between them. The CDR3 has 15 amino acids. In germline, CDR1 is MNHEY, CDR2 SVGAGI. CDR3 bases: TGTGCCAGCCAGGACTCGCAAGGCTCCTACAATGAGCAGTTCTTC. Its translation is CASQDSQGSYNEQFF.

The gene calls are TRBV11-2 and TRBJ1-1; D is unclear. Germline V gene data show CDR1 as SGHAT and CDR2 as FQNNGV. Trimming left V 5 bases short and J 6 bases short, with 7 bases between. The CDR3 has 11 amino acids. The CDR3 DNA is TGTGCCAGCAGCCCCGTGGCTGAAGCTTTCTTT. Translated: CASSPVAEAFF.

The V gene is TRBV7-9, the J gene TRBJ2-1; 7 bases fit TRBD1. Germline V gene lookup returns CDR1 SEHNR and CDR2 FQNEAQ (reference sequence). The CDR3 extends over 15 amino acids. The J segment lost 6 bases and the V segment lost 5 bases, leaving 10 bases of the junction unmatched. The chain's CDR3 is CASSPDRAVRNEQFF. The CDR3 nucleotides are TGTGCCAGCAGCCCCGACAGGGCAGTTCGCAATGAGCAGTTCTTC.

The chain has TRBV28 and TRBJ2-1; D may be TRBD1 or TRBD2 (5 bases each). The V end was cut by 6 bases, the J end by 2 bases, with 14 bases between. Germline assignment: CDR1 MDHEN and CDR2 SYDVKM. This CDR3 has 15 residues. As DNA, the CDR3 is TGTGCCAGCAGACCCGGGACCGGGACCTACAATGAGCAGTTCTTC. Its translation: CASRPGTGTYNEQFF.

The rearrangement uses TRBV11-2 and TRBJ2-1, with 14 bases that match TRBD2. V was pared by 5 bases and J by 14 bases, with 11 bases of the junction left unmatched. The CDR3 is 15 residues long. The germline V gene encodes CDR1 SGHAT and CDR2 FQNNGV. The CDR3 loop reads CASSQSGTSGSREFF. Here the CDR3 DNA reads TGTGCCAGCAGCCAATCCGGGACTAGCGGGAGTAGGGAGTTCTTC. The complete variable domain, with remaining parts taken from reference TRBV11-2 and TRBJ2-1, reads EAGVAQSPRYKIIEKRQSVAFWCNPISGHATLYWYQQILGQGPKLLIQFQNNGVVDDSQLPKDRFSAERLKGVDSTLKIQPAKLEDSAVYLCASSQSGTSGSREFFGPGTRLTVL.

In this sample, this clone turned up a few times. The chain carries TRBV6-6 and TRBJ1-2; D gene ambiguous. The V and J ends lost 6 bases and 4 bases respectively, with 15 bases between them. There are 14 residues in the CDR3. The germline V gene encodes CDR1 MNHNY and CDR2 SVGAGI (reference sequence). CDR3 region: CASSPARRSYGYTF. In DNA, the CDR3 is TGTGCCAGCAGCCCGGCCCGAAGAAGCTATGGCTACACCTTC.

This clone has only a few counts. CDR3 in DNA: TGCAGCGCCGGTATGGGCACCGGGGAGCTGTTTTTT. It yields the protein CSAGMGTGELFF. The chain is built from TRBV29-1 and TRBJ2-2; D is unresolved. Trimming pared 7 bases from V and 4 bases from J, leaving 10 bases between. CDR3 length equals 12 residues. Germline V gives CDR1 SQVTM, CDR2 ANQGSEA.

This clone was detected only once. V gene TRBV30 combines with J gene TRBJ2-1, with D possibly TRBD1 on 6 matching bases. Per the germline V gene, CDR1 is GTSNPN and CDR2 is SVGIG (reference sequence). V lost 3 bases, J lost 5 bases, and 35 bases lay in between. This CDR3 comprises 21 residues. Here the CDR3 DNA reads TGTGCCTGGAGAGTCGGGACCTACACGGGCGGCTTAACTACAGGGAACAATGAGCAGTTCTTC. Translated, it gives CAWRVGTYTGGLTTGNNEQFF. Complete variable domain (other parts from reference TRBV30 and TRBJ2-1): SQTIHQWPATLVQPVGSPLSLECTVEGTSNPNLYWYRQAAGRGLQLLFYSVGIGQISSEVPQNLSASRPQDRQFILSSKKLLLSDSGFYLCAWRVGTYTGGLTTGNNEQFFGPGTRLTVL.

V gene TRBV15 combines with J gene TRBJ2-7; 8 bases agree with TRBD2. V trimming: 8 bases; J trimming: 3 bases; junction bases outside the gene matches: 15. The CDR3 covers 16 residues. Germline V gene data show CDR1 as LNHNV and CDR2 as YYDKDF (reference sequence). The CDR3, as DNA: TGTGCCACCTCGCAAATTGTAACTAGCGGAAACTACGAGCAGTACTTC. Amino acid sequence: CATSQIVTSGNYEQYF.

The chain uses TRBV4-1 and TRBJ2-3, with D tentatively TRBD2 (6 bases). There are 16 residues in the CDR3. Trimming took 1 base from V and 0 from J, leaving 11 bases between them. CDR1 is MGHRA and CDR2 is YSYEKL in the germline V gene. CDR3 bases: TGCGCCAGCAGCCAAGGGCCGGGAGTAAGCACAGATACGCAGTATTTT. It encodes CASSQGPGVSTDTQYF.

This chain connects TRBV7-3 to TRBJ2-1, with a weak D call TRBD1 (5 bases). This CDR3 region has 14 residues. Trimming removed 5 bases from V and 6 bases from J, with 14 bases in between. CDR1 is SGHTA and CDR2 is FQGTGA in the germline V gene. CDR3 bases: TGTGCCAGCAGCGTAGATCGACAGTCCAATGAGCAGTTCTTC. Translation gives CASSVDRQSNEQFF.